The T cell receptor (beta chain) under discussion was sequenced for a study of T cells in Graves' hyperthyroidism and ophthalmopathy. V shed 1 base and J shed 7 bases, with 9 bases lying between them. From germline, CDR1 is SGHTA and CDR2 FQGNSA. This CDR3 is built from 13 residues. Amplification of TCR beta CDR3 regions used RNA as the template. Carried out on the TCR CDR3, a first-round RT-PCR used the HTBI primer set. TCRdb analysed the multiplex PCR reads with MiXCR anew, one entry per CDR3 protein. The sample contains around 250,000 distinct CDR3 sequences, 13% to 15% of which appear only once. This clonotype appeared many times.

The source is a middle-aged woman with Graves' hyperthyroidism that later progressed to Graves' ophthalmopathy. This chain connects TRBV7-2 to TRBJ2-3, with a possible D match to TRBD1 (6 bases). The sequenced sample was blood. CDR3 sequence reads: CASSLVGGYTQYF. In DNA, the CDR3 is TGTGCCAGCAGCTTAGTTGGGGGCTATACGCAGTATTTT.